Sequencing of this T cell receptor (beta chain) was carried out in a study of T-cell memory formation after mild COVID-19. Germline assignment: CDR1 SGHKS and CDR2 YYEKEE (reference sequence). The V gene lost 2 bases and the J gene lost 12 bases, with 12 bases spanning the gap. This CDR3 comprises 12 residues. Study outcomes and limitations: Some SARS-CoV-2-responding clones were already detected in memory before infection. Clones contracting day 15 to 85 were balanced CD4/CD8; later expanders leaned CD4+.

TCRdb called the 5' RACE reads again in MiXCR, with one record for every CDR3 protein. The sample records about 290,000 distinct CDR3 sequences, approximately 16% being singletons. Only a few counts were recorded for this clonotype. Its antigen is currently unknown. Sequencing used PBMCs or a T cell subset sorted from them (not recorded which). This clonotype was sampled from a man younger than 35 who had mild COVID-19 (a few samples of this study predate the infection). Cell type and time point are not known. The rearrangement uses TRBV5-5 and TRBJ2-1; possible D gene TRBD1, 5 bases. The DNA for the CDR3 is TGTGCCAGCAGCTTATTGGGGCTCCGGCAGTTCTTC. This gives the protein CASSLLGLRQFF.